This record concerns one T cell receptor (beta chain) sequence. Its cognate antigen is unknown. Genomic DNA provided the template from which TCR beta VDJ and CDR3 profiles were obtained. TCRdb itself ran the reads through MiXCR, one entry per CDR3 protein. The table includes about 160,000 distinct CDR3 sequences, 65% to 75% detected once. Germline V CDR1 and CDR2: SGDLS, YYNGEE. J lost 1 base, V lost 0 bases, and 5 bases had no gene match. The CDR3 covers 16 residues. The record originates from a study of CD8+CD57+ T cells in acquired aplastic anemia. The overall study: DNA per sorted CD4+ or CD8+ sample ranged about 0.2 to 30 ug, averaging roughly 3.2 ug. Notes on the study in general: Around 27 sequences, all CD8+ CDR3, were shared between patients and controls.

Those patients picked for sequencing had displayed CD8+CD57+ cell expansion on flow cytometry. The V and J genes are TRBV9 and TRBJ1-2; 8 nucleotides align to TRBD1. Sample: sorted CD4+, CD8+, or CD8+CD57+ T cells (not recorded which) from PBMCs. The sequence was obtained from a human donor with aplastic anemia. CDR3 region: CASSVGGTGLNYGYTF. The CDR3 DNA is TGTGCCAGCAGCGTAGGGGGGACAGGACTTAACTATGGCTACACCTTC. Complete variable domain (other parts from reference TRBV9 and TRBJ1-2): DSGVTQTPKHLITATGQRVTLRCSPRSGDLSVYWYQQSLDQGLQFLIQYYNGEERAKGNILERFSAQQFPDLHSELNLSSLELGDSALYFCASSVGGTGLNYGYTFGSGTRLTVV.